Below are 12 T cell receptor beta chains sequenced from a single sample in a study of blood T cell repertoires in COVID-19. Assay used: immunoSEQ multiplex PCR; TCRdb lists only in-frame clones, some missing. Of approximately 210,000 clones listed, about four fifths are singletons. Sequenced sample: peripheral blood. These receptors were taken from a woman aged 80 or over with COVID-19, enrolled during active disease.

The gene calls are TRBV9 and TRBJ2-5, with D possibly TRBD2 on 7 matching bases. Germline CDR1 reads SGDLS; CDR2 reads YYNGEE. Trimming shortened V by 3 bases and J by 5 bases, and 20 bases separated the two germline ends. The CDR3 has 16 amino acids. CDR3 in DNA: TGTGCCAGCAGCGCCACCGACGGGGGGCGGGTGGAGACCCAGTACTTC. It translates to CASSATDGGRVETQYF.

The chain links TRBV5-6 to TRBJ1-6; the D gene is possibly TRBD1 (5 bases). V was cut by 3 bases and J by 7 bases, with 8 bases left in between. The CDR3 length is 13 residues. Germline V gene data show CDR1 as SGHDT and CDR2 as YYEEEE. CDR3 residues: CASSSQGNSPLHF. The CDR3 DNA sequence: TGTGCCAGCAGCTCTCAGGGAAATTCACCCCTCCACTTT.

V is TRBV4-1 and J is TRBJ1-6; D is uncertain. The CDR3 is made up of 15 amino acids. The V end lost 6 bases, the J end lost 10 bases, and 19 bases lay between the germline ends. The germline gives CDR1 MGHRA, CDR2 YSYEKL. CDR3 in DNA: TGCGCCAGCAGGGGCGTGGGAGAGAGAGGGTCACCCCTCCACTTT. It yields the protein CASRGVGERGSPLHF.

In its sample, this clone was seen once. The chain joins TRBV7-2 to TRBJ2-7, with 7 bases aligning to TRBD2. V was pared by 3 bases and J by 0 bases, with 2 bases of the junction left unmatched. The length of the CDR3 is 14 residues. Germline V gives CDR1 SGHTA, CDR2 FQGNSA. The CDR3 sequence: CASSFSGGSYEQYF. The CDR3 DNA sequence: TGTGCCAGCAGCTTTTCGGGGGGCTCCTACGAGCAGTACTTC.

The chain joins TRBV7-3 to TRBJ2-3, with TRBD1 as a possible D gene (6 bases). The CDR3 is 12 residues long. Trimming shortened V by 4 bases and J by 6 bases, and 8 bases separated the two germline ends. Germline CDR1 and CDR2: SGHTA and FQGTGA. CDR3 DNA: TGTGCCAGCAGCTCGAGGGGGGATACGCAGTATTTT. Translating it yields CASSSRGDTQYF.

This rearrangement joins TRBV5-1 to TRBJ2-5; possibly TRBD2 for D (5 bases). The CDR3 sequence is 18 residues long. CDR1 is SGHRS, CDR2 YFSETQ, per germline. V lost 0 bases and J lost 2, with 20 bases in between. The DNA for the CDR3 is TGCGCCAGCAGCTTGGGTTTACTTCGGGGATTGAGGCAAGAGACCCAGTACTTC. The encoded protein is CASSLGLLRGLRQETQYF.

The chain joins TRBV9 to TRBJ2-1; 7 bases line up with TRBD2. The germline V gene has CDR1 SGDLS and CDR2 YYNGEE. Trimming removed 4 bases from V and 7 bases from J; junction bases left unmatched: 14. CDR3 length: 16 residues. Written as DNA, the CDR3 is TGTGCCAGCAGCCCTACTGGGCTAGCGCGGGGGAATGAGCAGTTCTTC. The encoded protein is CASSPTGLARGNEQFF.

The rearrangement joins TRBV2 to TRBJ1-2, with D possibly TRBD1 on 5 matching bases. Germline values: CDR1 SNHLY, CDR2 FYNNEI. This CDR3 has 14 residues. Trimming stripped 3 bases from V and 6 bases from J, with 14 bases between. Written as DNA, the CDR3 is TGTGCCAGCAGTGAGGCGTTTCAAGGGGATGGCTACACCTTC. Translated, it gives CASSEAFQGDGYTF.

The chain links TRBV19 to TRBJ1-1, with unresolved D. V dropped 6 bases and J dropped 4 bases, with 12 bases sitting between them. This CDR3 contains 13 residues. The germline gives CDR1 LNHDA, CDR2 SQIVND (reference sequence). CDR3 loop: CASSGYGSTEAFF. Written as DNA, the CDR3 is TGTGCCAGTAGCGGGTACGGGAGCACTGAAGCTTTCTTT.

This chain uses TRBV6-6 with TRBJ2-7; D is unclear. This CDR3 has 11 residues. Trimming took off 5 bases at V and 6 bases at J, with 8 bases between the two ends. The germline gives CDR1 MNHNY, CDR2 SVGAGI (reference sequence). CDR3 nucleotide sequence: TGTGCCAGCAGTAGTTGGGCCGAGCAGTACTTC. Amino acids: CASSSWAEQYF.

This chain uses TRBV10-3 with TRBJ2-3; possible D gene TRBD2, 5 bases. Trimming took off 3 bases at V and 8 bases at J, with 12 bases between the two ends. Germline loops: CDR1 ENHRY, CDR2 SYGVKD. The CDR3 contains 13 residues. The CDR3 region is CAISDEGRVTQYF. CDR3 nucleotides: TGTGCCATCAGTGACGAGGGCCGGGTTACGCAGTATTTT.

This chain links TRBV28 with TRBJ2-1, with no clear D. V dropped 6 bases and J dropped 2 bases, with 17 bases sitting between them. The CDR3 length is 16 residues. The germline V gene has CDR1 MDHEN and CDR2 SYDVKM. The CDR3 sequence is CASSFRGGGPYNEQFF. The CDR3 DNA sequence: TGTGCCAGCAGCTTCCGTGGTGGCGGCCCCTACAATGAGCAGTTCTTC.